This T cell receptor (beta chain) was identified in a study of blood T cell repertoires in COVID-19. Measured with immunoSEQ multiplex PCR; TCRdb has only the in-frame clones, and not every one. This sample has roughly 220,000 clones; 85% occur once, and the top ten carry 2.9%. The CDR3 sequence is 14 residues long. V lost 7 bases and J lost 3; bases outside the gene matches: 6. Germline lookup yields CDR1 MNHEY and CDR2 SVGAGI. The J gene is TRBJ2-3, the V gene TRBV6-5, with 8 bases lining up with TRBD2. Sequencing input: peripheral blood. The receptor comes from a man aged 50 to 60 who had recovered from COVID-19. The CDR3 sequence: CASTLSSGTDTQYF. In nucleotides, the CDR3 is TGTGCCAGCACCCTATCTAGCGGGACAGATACGCAGTATTTT.